The 7 T cell receptor beta chains below come from one sample, sequenced in a study of graft-versus-host responses after intestinal transplantation. What these receptors recognize is not known. TCRdb's table, derived via immunoSEQ multiplex PCR, lists solely in-frame clones and lacks some. The data show some 120,000 clones, approximately 90% seen once. Sequenced material: unstimulated CD4+ T cells sorted from spleen or lymph node cells, taken before intestinal transplant. Every receptor here comes from a human donor who received an intestinal transplant.

The V and J genes are TRBV7-3 and TRBJ2-1; D gene ambiguous. There are 15 residues in the CDR3. The ends were cut back, 3 bases at V and 6 bases at J, with 15 bases in the middle. Per the germline V gene, CDR1 is SGHTA and CDR2 is FQGTGA. The CDR3 nucleotides read TGTGCCAGCAGCTTCCCGCAAGAAACTGGCAATGAGCAGTTCTTC. Residues: CASSFPQETGNEQFF.

The chain links TRBV14 to TRBJ1-1, with D maybe TRBD1 (5 bases). This CDR3 is 18 amino acids long. Germline-derived CDR1 and CDR2 are SGHDN and FVKESK. V gave up 0 bases and J gave up 5 bases, with 22 bases separating them. CDR3 sequence: CASSQDQGREGYGTEAFF. CDR3 coding DNA: TGTGCCAGCAGCCAAGACCAGGGCAGGGAGGGGTATGGGACTGAAGCTTTCTTT. Together with reference TRBV14 and TRBJ1-1, the CDR3 gives the full variable domain: EAGVTQFPSHSVIEKGQTVTLRCDPISGHDNLYWYRRVMGKEIKFLLHFVKESKQDESGMPNNRFLAERTGGTYSTLKVQPAELEDSGVYFCASSQDQGREGYGTEAFFGQGTRLTVV.

The chain recombines TRBV29-1 with TRBJ2-3, with D possibly matching TRBD2 (6 bases). Trimming took 4 bases from V and 0 from J, leaving 11 bases between them. Germline CDR1 reads SQVTM; CDR2 reads ANQGSEA. The length of the CDR3 is 14 residues. The DNA of the CDR3 is TGCAGCGTTGGGAGGGACCCTAGCACAGATACGCAGTATTTT. Translation: CSVGRDPSTDTQYF.

The V call is TRBV2, the J call TRBJ2-2, with 8 bases that match TRBD2. V trimming: 8 bases; J trimming: 7 bases; junction bases outside the gene matches: 9. The CDR3 loop spans 14 amino acids. Germline V gene lookup returns CDR1 SNHLY and CDR2 FYNNEI. CDR3 sequence (DNA): TGTGCCAGCGGCGAGCGGGGGAGAATCGGGGAGCTGTTTTTT. Translation: CASGERGRIGELFF. Supplemented by reference TRBV2 and TRBJ2-2, the full variable domain reads EPEVTQTPSHQVTQMGQEVILRCVPISNHLYFYWYRQILGQKVEFLVSFYNNEISEKSEIFDDQFSVERPDGSNFTLKIRSTKLEDSAMYFCASGERGRIGELFFGEGSRLTVL.

Only one count was recorded for this clone. The chain is built from TRBV18 and TRBJ2-7; a possible D gene is TRBD2 (6 bases). Germline values: CDR1 KGHSH, CDR2 LQKENI. The CDR3 runs 14 residues. V gave up 3 bases and J gave up 3 bases, with 12 bases separating them. The CDR3 DNA sequence: TGTGCCAGCTCACCGCAGACTAGTGGCTACGAGCAGTACTTC. Protein: CASSPQTSGYEQYF.

The chain employs TRBV16 and TRBJ2-1, with 11 nucleotides matching TRBD2. The CDR3 has 15 amino acids. J was trimmed by 6 bases and V by 6 bases; bases with no gene match: 7. Germline V CDR1 and CDR2: KGHSY, FQNENV. The CDR3 DNA reads TGTGCCAGCAGTCTTAGCGGGAGGGGAGGCAATGAGCAGTTCTTC. Amino acids: CASSLSGRGGNEQFF.

This clone showed up just once. The chain combines TRBV2 with TRBJ1-4; tentatively, D is TRBD1 (5 bases). V lost 6 bases and J lost 4, with 12 bases in between. This CDR3 spans 14 amino acids. Germline values: CDR1 SNHLY, CDR2 FYNNEI. CDR3 loop: CASRGGRLNEKLFF. In DNA form, the CDR3 reads TGTGCCAGCAGGGGGGGACGGCTTAATGAAAAACTGTTTTTT.